This TCR beta chain was profiled in a study of follicular helper T cells after annual influenza vaccination. As to time point: 2015-2016 season, pre-vaccination. Adults were given seasonal inactivated influenza vaccine, and blood CD4 subsets were sorted before and after vaccination. No donor had influenza vaccine in the prior 6 months; all lived in the community. Sorted cTfh were non-naive CD4+CXCR5+PD-1+, either ICOS+CD38+ or ICOS-CD38-. CDR3 size: 13 residues. The V gene lost 7 bases and the J gene lost 1 base, with 8 bases spanning the gap. Germline V gene sequence: CDR1 SGHKS, CDR2 YYEKEE (reference sequence). Sequencing of TCRB used Survey level resolution. Produced via immunoSEQ multiplex PCR; TCRdb's table is partial and in-frame only. The sample has 2,000 to 2,500 clones; around 83% are singletons.

J is TRBJ2-2 and V is TRBV5-5; D is unclear. The sequencing here drew on CXCR5+ CD38- circulating T follicular helper cells from blood, taken on the day of influenza vaccination. Subset defined: circulating Tfh, non-naive CD4+CXCR5+PD-1+ (ICOS+CD38+ or ICOS-CD38-). This TCR came from an adult who received the influenza vaccine. Here the CDR3 DNA reads TGTGCCAGCTCCCTGGGGAACACCGGGGAGCTGTTTTTT. Translated: CASSLGNTGELFF.